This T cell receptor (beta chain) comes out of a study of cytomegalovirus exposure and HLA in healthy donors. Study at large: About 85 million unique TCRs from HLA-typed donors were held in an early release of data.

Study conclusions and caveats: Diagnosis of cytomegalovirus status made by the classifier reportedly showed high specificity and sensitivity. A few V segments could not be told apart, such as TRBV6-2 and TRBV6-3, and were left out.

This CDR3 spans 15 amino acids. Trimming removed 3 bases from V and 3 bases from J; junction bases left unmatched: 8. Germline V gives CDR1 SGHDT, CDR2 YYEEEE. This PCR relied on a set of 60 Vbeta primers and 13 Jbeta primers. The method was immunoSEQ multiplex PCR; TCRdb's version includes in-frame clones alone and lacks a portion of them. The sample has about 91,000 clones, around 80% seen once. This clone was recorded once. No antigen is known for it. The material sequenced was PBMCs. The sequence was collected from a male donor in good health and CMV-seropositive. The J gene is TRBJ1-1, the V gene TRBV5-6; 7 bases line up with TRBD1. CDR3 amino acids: CASSSYRGEDTEAFF. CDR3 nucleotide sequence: TGTGCCAGCAGCTCCTACAGGGGTGAGGACACTGAAGCTTTCTTT.